This T cell receptor (beta chain) was captured in a study of shared clonotypes between healthy human individuals. In germline, CDR1 is SGDLS, CDR2 YYNGEE. This CDR3 region has 17 residues. V lost 2 bases, J lost 1 base, and 16 bases lay in between. Only in-frame clones appear in the TCRdb table, and some are missing; sequencing was by immunoSEQ multiplex PCR. Of around 1.6 million clones in the sample, around 98% are singletons; the top ten hold about 0.4%. The sample comprised naive CD4+ T cells sorted from blood. Documented subset: CD45RA+ positively selected. The chain joins TRBV9 to TRBJ1-3, with D unclear. This clonotype originated in a young man in good health. Written as DNA, the CDR3 is TGTGCCAGCAGCGTTACTTGGGCACCGAGATCTGGAAACACCATATATTTT. Translated, it gives CASSVTWAPRSGNTIYF.